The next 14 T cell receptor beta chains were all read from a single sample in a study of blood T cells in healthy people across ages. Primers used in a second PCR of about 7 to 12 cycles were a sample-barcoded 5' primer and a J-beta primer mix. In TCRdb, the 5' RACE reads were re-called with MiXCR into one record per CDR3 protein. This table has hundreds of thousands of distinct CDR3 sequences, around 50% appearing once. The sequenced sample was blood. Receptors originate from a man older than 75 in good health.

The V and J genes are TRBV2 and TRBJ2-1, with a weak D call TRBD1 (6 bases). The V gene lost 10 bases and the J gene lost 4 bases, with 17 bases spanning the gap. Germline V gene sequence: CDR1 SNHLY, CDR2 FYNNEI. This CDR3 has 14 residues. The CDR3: CATETGRLYNEQFF. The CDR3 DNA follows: TGTGCCACCGAGACAGGACGGCTGTACAATGAGCAGTTCTTC.

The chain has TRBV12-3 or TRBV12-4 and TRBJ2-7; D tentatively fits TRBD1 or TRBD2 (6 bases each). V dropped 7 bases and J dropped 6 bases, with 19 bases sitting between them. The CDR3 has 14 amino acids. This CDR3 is CASTPLFEGGEQYF. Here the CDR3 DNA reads TGTGCCAGCACCCCCTTGTTTGAGGGGGGCGAGCAGTACTTC.

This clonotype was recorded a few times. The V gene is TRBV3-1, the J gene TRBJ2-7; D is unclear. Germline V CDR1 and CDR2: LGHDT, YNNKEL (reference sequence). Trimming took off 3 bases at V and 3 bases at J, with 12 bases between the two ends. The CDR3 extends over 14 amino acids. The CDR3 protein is CASSHADLNYEQYF. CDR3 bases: TGTGCCAGCAGCCACGCAGACTTAAACTACGAGCAGTACTTC.

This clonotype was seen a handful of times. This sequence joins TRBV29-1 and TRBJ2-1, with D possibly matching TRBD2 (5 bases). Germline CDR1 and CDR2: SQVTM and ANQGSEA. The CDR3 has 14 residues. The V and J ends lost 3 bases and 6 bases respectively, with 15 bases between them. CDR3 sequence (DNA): TGCAGCGTTGATCTCGACAACCGGGGCAATGAGCAGTTCTTC. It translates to CSVDLDNRGNEQFF.

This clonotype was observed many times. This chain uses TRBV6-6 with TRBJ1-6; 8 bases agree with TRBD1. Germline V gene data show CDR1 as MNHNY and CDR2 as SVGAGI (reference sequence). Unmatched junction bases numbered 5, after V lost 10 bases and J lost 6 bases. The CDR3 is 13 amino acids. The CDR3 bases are TGTGCCACCTCAGGGGGCGGTAATTCACCCCTCCACTTT. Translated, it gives CATSGGGNSPLHF.

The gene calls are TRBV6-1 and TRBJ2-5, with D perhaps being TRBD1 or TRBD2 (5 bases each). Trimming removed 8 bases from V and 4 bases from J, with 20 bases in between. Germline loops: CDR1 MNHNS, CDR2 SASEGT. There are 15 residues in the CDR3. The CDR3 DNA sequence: TGTGCCAGCCTCCCCCCCGGGGCGGGTAGAGAGACCCAGTACTTC. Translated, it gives CASLPPGAGRETQYF.

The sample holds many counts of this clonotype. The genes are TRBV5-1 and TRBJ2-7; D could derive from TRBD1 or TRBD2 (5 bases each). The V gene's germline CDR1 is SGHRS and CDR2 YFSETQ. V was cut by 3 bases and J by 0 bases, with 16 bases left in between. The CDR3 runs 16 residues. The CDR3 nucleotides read TGCGCCAGCAGCTCCCCGTTTGGGACGGACTCCTACGAGCAGTACTTC. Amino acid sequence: CASSSPFGTDSYEQYF.

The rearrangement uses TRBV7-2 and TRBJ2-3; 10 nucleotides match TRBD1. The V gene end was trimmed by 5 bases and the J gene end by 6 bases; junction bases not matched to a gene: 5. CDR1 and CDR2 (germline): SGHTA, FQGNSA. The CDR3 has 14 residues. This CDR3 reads CASSPGQGIDTQYF. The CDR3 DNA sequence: TGTGCCAGCAGCCCGGGACAGGGGATCGATACGCAGTATTTT.

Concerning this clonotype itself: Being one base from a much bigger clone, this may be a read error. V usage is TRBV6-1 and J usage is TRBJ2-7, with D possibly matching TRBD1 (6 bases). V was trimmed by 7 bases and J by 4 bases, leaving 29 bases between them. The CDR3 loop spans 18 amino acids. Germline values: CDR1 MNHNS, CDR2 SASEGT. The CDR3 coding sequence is TGTGCCAGCAAACAGGGCTGGGAACTCCTTACCCGGGCTTACGAGCAGTACTTC. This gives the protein CASKQGWELLTRAYEQYF.

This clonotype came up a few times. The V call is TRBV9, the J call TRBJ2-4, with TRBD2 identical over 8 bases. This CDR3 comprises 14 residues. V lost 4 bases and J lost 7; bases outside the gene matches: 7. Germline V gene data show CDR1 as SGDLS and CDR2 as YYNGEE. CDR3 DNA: TGTGCCAGCAGCCTAAGCGGGAGCGGGAACATTCAGTACTTC. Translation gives CASSLSGSGNIQYF. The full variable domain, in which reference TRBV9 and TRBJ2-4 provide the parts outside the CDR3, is DSGVTQTPKHLITATGQRVTLRCSPRSGDLSVYWYQQSLDQGLQFLIQYYNGEERAKGNILERFSAQQFPDLHSELNLSSLELGDSALYFCASSLSGSGNIQYFGAGTRLSVL.

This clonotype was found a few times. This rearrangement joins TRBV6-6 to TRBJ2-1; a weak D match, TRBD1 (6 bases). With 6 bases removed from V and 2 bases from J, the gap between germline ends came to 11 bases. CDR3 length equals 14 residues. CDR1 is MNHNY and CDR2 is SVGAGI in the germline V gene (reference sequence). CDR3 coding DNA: TGTGCCAGCAGCGCAGGGGACCCCTACAATGAGCAGTTCTTC. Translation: CASSAGDPYNEQFF.

DNA for the CDR3: TGCAGTGCTAGCAGGGGGCGCGAGCAGTACTTC. Translation: CSASRGREQYF. The rearrangement links TRBV20-1 to TRBJ2-5; 8 nucleotides align to TRBD1. With the DNA end fitting TRBJ2-7 better, the J assignment may be wrong. The germline gives CDR1 DFQATT, CDR2 SNEGSKA (reference sequence). CDR3 length equals 11 residues.

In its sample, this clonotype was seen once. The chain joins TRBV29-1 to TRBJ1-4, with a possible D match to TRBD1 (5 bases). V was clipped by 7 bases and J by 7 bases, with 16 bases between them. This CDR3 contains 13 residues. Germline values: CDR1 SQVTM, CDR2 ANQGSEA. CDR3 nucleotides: TGCAGCGCAGAGCAGGATAGGGGTGAAAAACTGTTTTTT. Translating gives CSAEQDRGEKLFF.

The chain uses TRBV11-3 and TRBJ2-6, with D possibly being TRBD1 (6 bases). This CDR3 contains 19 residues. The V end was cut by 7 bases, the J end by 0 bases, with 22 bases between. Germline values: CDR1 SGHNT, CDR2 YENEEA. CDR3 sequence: CASNYTPGTCASGANVLTF. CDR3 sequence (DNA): TGTGCCAGCAACTATACTCCCGGGACATGCGCCTCTGGGGCCAACGTCCTGACTTTC. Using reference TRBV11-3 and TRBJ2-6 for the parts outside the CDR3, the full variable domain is EAGVVQSPRYKIIEKKQPVAFWCNPISGHNTLYWYLQNLGQGPELLIRYENEEAVDDSQLPKDRFSAERLKGVDSTLKIQPAELGDSAVYLCASNYTPGTCASGANVLTFGAGSRLTVL.